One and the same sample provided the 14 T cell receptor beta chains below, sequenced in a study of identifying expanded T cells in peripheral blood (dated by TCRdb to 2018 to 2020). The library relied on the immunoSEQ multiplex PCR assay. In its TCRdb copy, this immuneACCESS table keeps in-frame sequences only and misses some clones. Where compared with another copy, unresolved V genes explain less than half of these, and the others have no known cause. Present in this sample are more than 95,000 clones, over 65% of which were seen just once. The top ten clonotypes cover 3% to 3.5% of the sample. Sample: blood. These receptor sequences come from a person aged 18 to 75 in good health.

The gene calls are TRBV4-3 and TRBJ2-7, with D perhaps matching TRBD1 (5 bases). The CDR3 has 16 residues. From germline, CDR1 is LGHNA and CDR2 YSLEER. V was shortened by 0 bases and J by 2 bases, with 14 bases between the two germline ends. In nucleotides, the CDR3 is TGCGCCAGCAGCCAAGAACTGACAGACGAGACCTACGAGCAGTACTTC. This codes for CASSQELTDETYEQYF.

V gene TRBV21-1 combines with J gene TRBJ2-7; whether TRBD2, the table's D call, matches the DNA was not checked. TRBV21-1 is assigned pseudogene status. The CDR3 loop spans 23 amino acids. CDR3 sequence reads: CASSKLRPSARTVAPPGDYEQYF. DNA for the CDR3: TGTGCCAGCAGCAAACTAAGACCCAGCGCAAGGACGGTGGCTCCTCCGGGGGACTACGAGCAGTACTTC.

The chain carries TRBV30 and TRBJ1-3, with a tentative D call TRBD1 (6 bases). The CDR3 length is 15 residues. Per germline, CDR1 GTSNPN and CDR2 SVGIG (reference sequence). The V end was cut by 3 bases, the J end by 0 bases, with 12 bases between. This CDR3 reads CAWRVDRFSGNTIYF. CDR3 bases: TGTGCCTGGAGGGTCGACAGGTTCTCTGGAAACACCATATATTTT.

CDR3: CASSLNKSGVNQHEQYF. The CDR3 DNA reads TGCGCCAGCAGCTTGAATAAATCGGGGGTGAATCAACACGAGCAGTACTTC. V is TRBV5-1 and J is TRBJ2-7; D perhaps matches TRBD2 (6 bases). With 1 base removed from V and 5 bases from J, the gap between germline ends came to 22 bases. Germline V gene lookup returns CDR1 SGHRS and CDR2 YFSETQ. The CDR3 has 17 amino acids.

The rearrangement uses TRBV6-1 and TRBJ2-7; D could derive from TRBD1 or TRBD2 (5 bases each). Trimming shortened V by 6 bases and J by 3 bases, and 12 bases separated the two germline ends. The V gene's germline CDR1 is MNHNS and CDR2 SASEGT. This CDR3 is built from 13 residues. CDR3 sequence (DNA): TGTGCCAGCAGCCGGGACGGCCACTACGAGCAGTACTTC. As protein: CASSRDGHYEQYF.

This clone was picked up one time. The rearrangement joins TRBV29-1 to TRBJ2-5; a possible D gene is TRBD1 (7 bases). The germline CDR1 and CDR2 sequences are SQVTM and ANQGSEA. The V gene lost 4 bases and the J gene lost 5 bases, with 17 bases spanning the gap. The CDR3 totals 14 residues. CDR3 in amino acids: CSVVPQGGTETQYF. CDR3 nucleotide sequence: TGCAGCGTTGTGCCCCAGGGGGGAACTGAGACCCAGTACTTC.

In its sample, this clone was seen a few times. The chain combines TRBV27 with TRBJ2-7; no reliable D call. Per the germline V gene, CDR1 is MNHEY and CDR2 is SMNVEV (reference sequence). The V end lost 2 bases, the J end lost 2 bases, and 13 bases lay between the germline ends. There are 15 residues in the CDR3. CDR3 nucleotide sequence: TGTGCCAGCAGTTTAACTTTTCTAGGGACCTACGAGCAGTACTTC. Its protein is CASSLTFLGTYEQYF.

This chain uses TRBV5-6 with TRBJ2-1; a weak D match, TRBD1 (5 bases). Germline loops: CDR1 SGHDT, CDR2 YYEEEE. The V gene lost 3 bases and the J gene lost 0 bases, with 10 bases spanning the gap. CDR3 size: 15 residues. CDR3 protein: CASSSDTSSYNEQFF. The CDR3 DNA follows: TGTGCCAGCAGCTCGGACACCAGCTCCTACAATGAGCAGTTCTTC.

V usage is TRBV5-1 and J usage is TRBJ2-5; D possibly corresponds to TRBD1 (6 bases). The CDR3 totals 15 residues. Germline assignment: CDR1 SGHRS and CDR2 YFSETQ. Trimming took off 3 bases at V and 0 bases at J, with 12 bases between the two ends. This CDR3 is CASSSGTNYQETQYF. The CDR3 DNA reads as TGCGCCAGCAGCTCCGGGACAAACTACCAAGAGACCCAGTACTTC.

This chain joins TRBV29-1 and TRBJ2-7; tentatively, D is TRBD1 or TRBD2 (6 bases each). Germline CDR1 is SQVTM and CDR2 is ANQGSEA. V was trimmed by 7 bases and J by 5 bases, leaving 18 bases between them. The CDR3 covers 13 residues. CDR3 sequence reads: CSGITGRLNEQYF. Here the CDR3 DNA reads TGCAGCGGCATAACAGGGAGGCTAAACGAGCAGTACTTC.

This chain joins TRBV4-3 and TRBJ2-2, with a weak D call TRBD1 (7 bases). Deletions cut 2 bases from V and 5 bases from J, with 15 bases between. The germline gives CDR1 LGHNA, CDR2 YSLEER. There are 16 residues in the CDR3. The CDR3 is CASSQTTGRKTGELFF. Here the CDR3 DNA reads TGCGCCAGCAGCCAAACGACAGGGAGGAAAACCGGGGAGCTGTTTTTT.

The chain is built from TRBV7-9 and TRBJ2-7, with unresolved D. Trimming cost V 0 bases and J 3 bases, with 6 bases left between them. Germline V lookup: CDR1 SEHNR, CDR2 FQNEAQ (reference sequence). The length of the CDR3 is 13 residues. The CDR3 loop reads CASSLANYYEQYF. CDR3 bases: TGTGCCAGCAGCTTAGCTAACTACTACGAGCAGTACTTC.

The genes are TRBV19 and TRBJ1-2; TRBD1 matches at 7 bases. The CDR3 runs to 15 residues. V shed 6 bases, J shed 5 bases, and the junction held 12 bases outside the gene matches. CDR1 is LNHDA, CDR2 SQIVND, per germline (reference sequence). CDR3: CASRMKGGALYGYTF. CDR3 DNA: TGTGCCAGTAGGATGAAAGGGGGCGCGTTATATGGCTACACCTTC.

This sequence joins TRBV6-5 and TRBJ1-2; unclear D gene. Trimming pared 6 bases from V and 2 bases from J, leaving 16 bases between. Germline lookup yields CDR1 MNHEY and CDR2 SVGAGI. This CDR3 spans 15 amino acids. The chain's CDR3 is CASSRSVVTNYGYTF. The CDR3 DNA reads TGTGCCAGCAGCCGATCCGTCGTGACCAACTATGGCTACACCTTC.